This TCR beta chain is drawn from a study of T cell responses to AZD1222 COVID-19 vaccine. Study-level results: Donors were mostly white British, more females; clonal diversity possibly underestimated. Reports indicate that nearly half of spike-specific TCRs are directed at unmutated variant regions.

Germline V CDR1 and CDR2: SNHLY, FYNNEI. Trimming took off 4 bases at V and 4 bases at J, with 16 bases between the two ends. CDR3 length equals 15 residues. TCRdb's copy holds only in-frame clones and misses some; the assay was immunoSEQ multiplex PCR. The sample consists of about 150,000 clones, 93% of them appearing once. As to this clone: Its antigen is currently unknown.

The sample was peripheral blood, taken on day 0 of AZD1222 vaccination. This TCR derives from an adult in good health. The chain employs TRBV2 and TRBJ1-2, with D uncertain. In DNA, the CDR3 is TGTGCCAGCAGTGGTTGGACCATCCCGCGCTATGGCTACACCTTC. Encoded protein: CASSGWTIPRYGYTF.